The clone carrying this TCR beta chain was picked up a small number of times. The data belong to a study of blood T cell repertoires in COVID-19. Study information: Italy, Spain and the United States were the sources of the convalescent and acute COVID-19 samples.

This CDR3 has 16 residues. With 3 bases clipped from V and 2 bases from J, the junction kept 4 bases outside the gene matches. The germline gives CDR1 LGHNA, CDR2 YSLEER. The protocol was immunoSEQ multiplex PCR, while the TCRdb copy is restricted to in-frame clones and leaves out a portion. This sample has some 230,000 clones; 86% occur once, and the top ten carry 10%. This sequence joins TRBV4-3 and TRBJ2-7, with 13 nucleotides matching TRBD2. This sequence was found in a woman aged 50 to 60 with COVID-19, enrolled during active disease. The sample was peripheral blood. The CDR3 nucleotides read TGCGCCAGCAGCCAGGAACTAGCGGGGGGGGCCTACGAGCAGTACTTC. Protein sequence: CASSQELAGGAYEQYF.